This T cell receptor (beta chain) was sequenced in a study of blood T cell repertoires in COVID-19. Study as a whole: From the United States, Italy and Spain came samples of acute and convalescent COVID-19. T cells, B-cell-depleted T cells, or PBMCs provided the cDNA or gDNA that served as material.

How the authors handled the data: Amplification with reference gene primers provided the estimates of nucleated cell counts. Here immunoSEQ multiplex PCR was the method, and the copy in TCRdb shows in-frame clones only, minus some. V and J calls and clone size are those listed in that table; D and trimming were worked out from the DNA. The sample lists about 67,000 clones, roughly 85% seen once, with around a fifth in the top ten. The CDR3 length is 16 residues. J gave up 3 bases and V 3 bases, and 6 bases lay outside the gene matches. Germline CDR1 and CDR2: SEHNR and FQNEAQ (reference sequence). The clonotype was recovered from a woman at least 80 years old with acute or convalescent COVID-19. The sample comprised peripheral blood. The chain uses TRBV7-9 and TRBJ1-3; 9 bases are a match to TRBD1. The CDR3 loop is CASSFSGTGLGNTIYF. In DNA form, the CDR3 reads TGTGCCAGCAGCTTTTCCGGGACAGGGCTTGGAAACACCATATATTTT.